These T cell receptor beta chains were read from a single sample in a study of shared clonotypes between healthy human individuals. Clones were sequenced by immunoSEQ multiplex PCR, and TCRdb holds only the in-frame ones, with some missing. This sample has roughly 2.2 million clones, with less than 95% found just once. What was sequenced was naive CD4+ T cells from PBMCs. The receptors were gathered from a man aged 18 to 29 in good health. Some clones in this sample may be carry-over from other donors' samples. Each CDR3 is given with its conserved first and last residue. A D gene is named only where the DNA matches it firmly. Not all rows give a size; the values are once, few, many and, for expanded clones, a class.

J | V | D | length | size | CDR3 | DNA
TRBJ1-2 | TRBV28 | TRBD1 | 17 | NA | CASSSGGQGGSNYGYTF | TGTGCCAGCAGTTCCGGGGGACAGGGCGGTTCTAACTATGGCTACACCTTC
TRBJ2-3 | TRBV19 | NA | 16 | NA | CASSPQTGATTDTQYF | TGTGCCAGTAGTCCCCAGACGGGAGCGACCACAGATACGCAGTATTTT
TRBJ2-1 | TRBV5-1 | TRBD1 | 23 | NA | CASSFSRTGALRDGLSSYNEQFF | TGCGCCAGCAGCTTCTCTCGGACAGGGGCCCTTAGGGATGGATTAAGCTCCTACAATGAGCAGTTCTTC
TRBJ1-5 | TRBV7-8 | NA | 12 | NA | CASSLSSQPQHF | TGTGCCAGCAGCTTAAGTTCCCAGCCCCAGCATTTT
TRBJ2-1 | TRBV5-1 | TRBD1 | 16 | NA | CASSPFGQGASNEQFF | TGCGCCAGCAGCCCCTTCGGACAGGGGGCAAGCAATGAGCAGTTCTTC
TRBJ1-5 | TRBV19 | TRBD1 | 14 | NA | CASSITGGMGSQHF | TGTGCCAGTAGTATCACAGGGGGAATGGGGTCCCAGCATTTT
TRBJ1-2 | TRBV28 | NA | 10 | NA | CASSSEGYTF | TGTGCCAGCTCGTCCGAAGGCTACACCTTC
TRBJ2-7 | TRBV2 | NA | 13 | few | CASSGLLAYEQYF | TGTGCCAGCAGTGGGCTATTAGCCTACGAGCAGTACTTC
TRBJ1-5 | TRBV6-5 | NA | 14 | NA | CASSSREGNQPQHF | TGTGCCAGCAGCTCAAGGGAGGGGAATCAGCCCCAGCATTTT
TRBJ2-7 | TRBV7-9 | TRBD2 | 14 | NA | CASSLEGGAYEQYF | TGTGCCAGCAGCTTAGAGGGAGGGGCCTACGAGCAGTACTTC
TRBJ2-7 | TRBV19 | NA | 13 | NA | CATTPDYGYEQYF | TGTGCCACCACCCCGGACTACGGCTACGAGCAGTACTTC
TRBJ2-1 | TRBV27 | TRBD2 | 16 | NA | CASRLNLGLAENEQFF | TGTGCCAGCAGACTTAACCTAGGACTAGCGGAAAATGAGCAGTTCTTC
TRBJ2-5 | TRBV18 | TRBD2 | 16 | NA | CASSPRTSGNQETQYF | TGTGCCAGCTCACCGCGGACTAGCGGAAACCAAGAGACCCAGTACTTC
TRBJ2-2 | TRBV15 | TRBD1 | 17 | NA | CATSSERDRLGAGELFF | TGTGCCACCAGCAGCGAAAGGGACAGACTTGGCGCCGGGGAGCTGTTTTTT
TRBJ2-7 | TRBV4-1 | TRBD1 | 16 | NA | CASSYNPGQSAYEQYF | TGCGCCAGCAGCTATAACCCGGGACAGTCAGCCTACGAGCAGTACTTC
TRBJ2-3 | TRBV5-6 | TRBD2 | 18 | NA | CASSPKGAGGESEDTQYF | TGTGCCAGCAGCCCAAAGGGGGCGGGAGGGGAGTCTGAAGATACGCAGTATTTT
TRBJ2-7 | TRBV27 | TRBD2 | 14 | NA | CASSRGLATHEQYF | TGTGCCAGCAGTCGGGGACTAGCGACCCACGAGCAGTACTTC
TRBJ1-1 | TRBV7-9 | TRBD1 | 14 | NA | CASSLEGAYTEAFF | TGTGCCAGCAGCTTAGAGGGGGCGTACACTGAAGCTTTCTTT
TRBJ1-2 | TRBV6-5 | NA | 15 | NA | CASSPSGVIAYGYTF | TGTGCCAGCAGTCCATCAGGGGTTATAGCCTATGGCTACACCTTC
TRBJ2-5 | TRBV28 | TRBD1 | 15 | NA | CASSSRQGVMQTQYF | TGTGCCAGCAGTTCCAGACAGGGTGTCATGCAGACCCAGTACTTC
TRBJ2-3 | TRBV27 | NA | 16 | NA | CASSSWPAAGPDTQYF | TGTGCCAGCAGTTCTTGGCCCGCAGCAGGTCCAGATACGCAGTATTTT
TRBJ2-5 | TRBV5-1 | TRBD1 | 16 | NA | CASSPGTGGYQETQYF | TGCGCCAGCAGCCCAGGGACAGGGGGGTATCAAGAGACCCAGTACTTC
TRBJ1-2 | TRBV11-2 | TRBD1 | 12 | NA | CASRRTGYGYTF | TGTGCCAGCAGGAGGACAGGCTATGGCTACACCTTC
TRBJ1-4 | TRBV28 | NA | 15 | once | CASSARGSTNEKLFF | TGTGCCAGCAGTGCCCGGGGATCAACTAATGAAAAACTGTTTTTT
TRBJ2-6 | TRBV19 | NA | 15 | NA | CASSIENSGANVLTF | TGTGCCAGTAGCATCGAGAACTCTGGGGCCAACGTCCTGACTTTC
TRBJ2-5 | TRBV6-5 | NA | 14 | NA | CASSYQRTEETQYF | TGTGCCAGCAGTTACCAACGGACAGAAGAGACCCAGTACTTC
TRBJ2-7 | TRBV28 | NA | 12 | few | CATHSRSYEQYF | TGTGCCACGCACTCGCGGAGCTACGAGCAGTACTTC
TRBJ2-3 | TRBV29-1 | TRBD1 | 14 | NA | CSVEDRGPADTQYF | TGCAGCGTAGAGGACAGGGGGCCGGCAGATACGCAGTATTTT
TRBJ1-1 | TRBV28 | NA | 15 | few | CASSPRTVSNTEAFF | TGTGCCAGCAGTCCCAGGACAGTTTCGAACACTGAAGCTTTCTTT
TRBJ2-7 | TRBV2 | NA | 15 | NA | CASLGLGQGGYEQYF | TGTGCCTCCCTGGGGCTGGGGCAGGGAGGCTACGAGCAGTACTTC
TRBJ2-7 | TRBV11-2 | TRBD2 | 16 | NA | CASSLGLAGVVHEQYF | TGTGCCAGCAGCTTAGGTCTAGCGGGAGTAGTCCACGAGCAGTACTTC
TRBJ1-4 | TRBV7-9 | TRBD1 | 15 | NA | CASSQGGKGGEKLFF | TGTGCCAGCAGCCAGGGGGGGAAAGGGGGTGAAAAACTGTTTTTT
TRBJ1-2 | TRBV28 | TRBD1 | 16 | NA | CASSLTPGTGYDGYTF | TGTGCCAGCAGTTTGACTCCGGGGACAGGATATGATGGCTACACCTTC
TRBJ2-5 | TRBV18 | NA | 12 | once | CASSSGKETQYF | TGTGCCAGCTCATCGGGCAAAGAGACCCAGTACTTC
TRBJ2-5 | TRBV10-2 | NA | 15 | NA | CASSESSYIQETQYF | TGCGCCAGCAGTGAGTCGTCCTATATCCAAGAGACCCAGTACTTC
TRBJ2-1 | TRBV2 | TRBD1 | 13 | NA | CASRQGFNNEQFF | TGTGCCAGCCGACAGGGTTTTAACAATGAGCAGTTCTTC
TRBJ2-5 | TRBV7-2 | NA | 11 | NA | CASSFRETQYF | TGTGCCAGCAGCTTCCGAGAGACCCAGTACTTC
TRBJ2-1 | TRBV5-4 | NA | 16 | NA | CASSLGFPSSYNEQFF | TGTGCCAGCAGCTTGGGCTTTCCGAGCTCCTACAATGAGCAGTTCTTC
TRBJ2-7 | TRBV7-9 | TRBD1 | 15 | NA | CASSPKGGAGSEQYF | TGTGCCAGCAGCCCTAAAGGGGGCGCGGGCAGCGAGCAGTACTTC
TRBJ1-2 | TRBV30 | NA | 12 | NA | CAWDLANYGYTF | TGTGCCTGGGATCTAGCTAACTATGGCTACACCTTC
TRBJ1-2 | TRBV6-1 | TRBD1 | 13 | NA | CASSTGGVYGYTF | TGTGCCAGCAGTACAGGGGGCGTCTATGGCTACACCTTC
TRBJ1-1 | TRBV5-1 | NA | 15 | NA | CASSLAGQGRAEAFF | TGCGCCAGCAGCTTGGCCGGTCAGGGTCGCGCTGAAGCTTTCTTT
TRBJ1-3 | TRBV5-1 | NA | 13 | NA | CASRPGLGNTIYF | TGCGCCAGCAGACCGGGGCTAGGAAACACCATATATTTT
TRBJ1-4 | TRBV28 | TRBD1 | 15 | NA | CASVPGQGKGEKLFF | TGTGCCAGCGTACCGGGACAGGGGAAGGGGGAAAAACTGTTTTTT
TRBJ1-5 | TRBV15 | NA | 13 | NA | CATSRVGGPPQHF | TGTGCCACCAGCAGAGTGGGGGGCCCGCCCCAGCATTTT
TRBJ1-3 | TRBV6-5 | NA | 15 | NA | CASSQGAYAGNTIYF | TGTGCCAGCAGTCAAGGAGCGTACGCTGGAAACACCATATATTTT
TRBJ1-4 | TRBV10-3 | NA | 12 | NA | CATTGSNEKLFF | TGTGCCACAACAGGGTCTAATGAAAAACTGTTTTTT
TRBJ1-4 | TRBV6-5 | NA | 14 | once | CASSYRRTAEKLFF | TGTGCCAGCAGTTACCGTCGGACGGCTGAAAAACTGTTTTTT
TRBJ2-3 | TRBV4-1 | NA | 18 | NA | CASSHPTLQDPWVDTQYF | TGCGCCAGCAGCCACCCTACCCTACAGGACCCCTGGGTAGATACGCAGTATTTT
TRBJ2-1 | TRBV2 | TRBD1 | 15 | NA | CASSDRRGQWNEQFF | TGTGCCAGCAGTGATAGACGGGGACAGTGGAATGAGCAGTTCTTC
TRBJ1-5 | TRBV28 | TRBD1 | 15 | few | CASSPPDRGNQPQHF | TGTGCCAGCAGTCCCCCGGACAGGGGGAATCAGCCCCAGCATTTT
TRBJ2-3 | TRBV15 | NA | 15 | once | CATSKGGLGADTQYF | TGTGCCACCAGCAAGGGGGGACTTGGAGCAGATACGCAGTATTTT
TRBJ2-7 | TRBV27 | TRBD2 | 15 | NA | CASSFLAATSYEQYF | TGTGCCAGCAGTTTCCTAGCGGCTACCTCCTACGAGCAGTACTTC
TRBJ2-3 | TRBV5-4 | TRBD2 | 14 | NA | CASSSGGPTDTQYF | TGTGCCAGCAGCTCGGGGGGACCCACAGATACGCAGTATTTT
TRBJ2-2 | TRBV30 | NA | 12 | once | CASGSDSGELFF | TGTGCCTCGGGGAGCGACTCCGGGGAGCTGTTTTTT
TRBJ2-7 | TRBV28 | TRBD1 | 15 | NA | CASSGRDRDLYEQYF | TGTGCCAGCAGTGGTCGGGACAGGGATCTCTACGAGCAGTACTTC
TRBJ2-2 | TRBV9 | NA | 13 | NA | CASSVLYGGELFF | TGTGCCAGCAGCGTCTTATATGGCGGGGAGCTGTTTTTT
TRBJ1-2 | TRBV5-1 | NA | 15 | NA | CASSLGLGPNYGYTF | TGCGCCAGCAGCTTGGGTTTGGGGCCTAACTATGGCTACACCTTC
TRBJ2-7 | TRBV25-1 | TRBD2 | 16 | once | CASSGGRTSGTYEQYF | TGTGCCAGCAGTGGGGGCCGGACTAGCGGGACCTACGAGCAGTACTTC
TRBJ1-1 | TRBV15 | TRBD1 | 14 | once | CATSPPDRGRVAFF | TGTGCCACCAGCCCCCCGGACAGGGGGAGGGTAGCTTTCTTT